The rows below give T cell receptor beta chains drawn from one sample of a study of blood T cells in healthy people across ages. TCRdb reprocessed the 5' RACE reads with MiXCR, giving one entry per CDR3 protein. The sample gives about 690,000 distinct CDR3 sequences, over 40% of which show up once; 25% to 35% is in the top ten. The sample consisted of blood. Receptor source: a man older than 75 in good health. Both conserved end residues are part of each CDR3. The D gene is left open where the match is weak. Clone size is not always given. Where it is, it says once, few, many or a class for expanded clones.

d_call j_call v_call clone_size cdr3_aa cdr3_nt
- TRBJ2-2 TRBV12-3/TRBV12-4 - CASSSTRTGELFF TGTGCCAGCAGTTCGACTAGGACCGGGGAGCTGTTTTTT
- TRBJ1-5 TRBV21-1 - CASSTPRRTPYSNQPQHF TGTGCCAGCAGCACCCCAAGGCGGACACCTTATAGCAATCAGCCCCAGCATTTT
TRBD1 TRBJ2-3 TRBV29-1 many CSVDRGSTDTQYF TGCAGCGTGGACAGGGGTAGCACAGATACGCAGTATTTT
- TRBJ2-1 TRBV12-3/TRBV12-4 - CASSTQAGYGEQFF TGTGCCAGCAGTACCCAAGCCGGGTATGGAGAGCAGTTCTTC
- TRBJ2-3 TRBV24-1 - CATSDHGRTTDTQYF TGTGCCACCAGTGACCACGGACGAACTACAGATACGCAGTATTTT
TRBD2 TRBJ2-3 TRBV20-1 few CSAGRVAGGSDTQYF TGCAGTGCGGGAAGGGTAGCGGGAGGTTCAGATACGCAGTATTTT
TRBD1 TRBJ2-1 TRBV9 - CASSVEVGQGGNEQFF TGTGCCAGCAGCGTAGAGGTAGGACAGGGGGGCAATGAGCAGTTCTTC
- TRBJ2-5 TRBV29-1 few CSVSAGTQTRETQYF TGCAGCGTTTCGGCAGGGACACAGACTCGAGAGACCCAGTACTTC
- TRBJ1-2 TRBV7-2 - CASSRDYNYGYTF TGTGCCAGCAGCCGCGACTATAACTATGGCTACACCTTC
TRBD2 TRBJ2-1 TRBV9 few CASTVGAGADNEQFF TGTGCCAGCACCGTGGGTGCGGGAGCCGACAATGAGCAGTTCTTC
- TRBJ2-6 TRBV19 - CASSIAKTGIGAGANVLTF TGTGCCAGTAGTATAGCAAAAACAGGGATCGGTGCTGGGGCCAACGTCCTGACTTTC
- TRBJ2-6 TRBV27 few CASSFSYSGANVLTF TGTGCCAGCAGTTTTTCATACTCTGGGGCCAACGTCCTGACTTTC
- TRBJ2-7 TRBV2 - CTGKGGRNLYEQYF TGTACCGGCAAAGGGGGACGGAACCTCTACGAGCAGTACTTC
- TRBJ2-3 TRBV10-1 - CASSESFAASTDTRYF TGCGCCAGCAGTGAGTCGTTTGCAGCTAGCACAGATACGCGGTATTTT
- TRBJ2-3 TRBV7-6 - CASSLTILGTDTQYF TGTGCCAGCAGCTTAACTATTCTTGGCACAGATACGCAGTATTTT
- TRBJ1-2 TRBV15 - CATSRGGSGQLLYGYTF TGTGCCACCAGCAGAGGGGGAAGCGGACAGCTTCTCTATGGCTACACCTTC
TRBD1 TRBJ2-7 TRBV10-3 - CAISRQGENEQYF TGTGCCATCAGTCGACAGGGAGAAAACGAGCAGTACTTC
- TRBJ2-1 TRBV9 - CASSAQPPQGRADNEQFF TGTGCCAGCAGCGCGCAACCTCCACAGGGAAGGGCCGACAATGAGCAGTTCTTC
- TRBJ2-3 TRBV10-1 few CASSEAGDTDTQYF TGCGCCAGCAGTGAAGCCGGGGATACAGATACGCAGTATTTT
TRBD1 TRBJ1-6 TRBV28 - CASSRDRASPLHF TGTGCCAGCAGCAGGGACAGGGCTTCACCCCTCCACTTT
- TRBJ1-2 TRBV5-1 once CASSLDGRGYGYTF TGCGCCAGCAGCTTGGATGGCCGGGGCTATGGCTACACCTTC
- TRBJ2-7 TRBV5-1 many CASSLGGAVSTYEQYF TGCGCCAGCAGCTTGGGCGGGGCAGTATCAACCTACGAGCAGTACTTC
- TRBJ2-3 TRBV20-1 - CSAGLGGRFDTQYF TGCAGTGCGGGGCTGGGGGGTCGTTTTGATACGCAGTATTTT
- TRBJ2-1 TRBV7-2 - CASSFPGLPINEQFF TGTGCCAGCAGCTTCCCGGGACTTCCCATCAATGAGCAGTTCTTC
- TRBJ2-7 TRBV3-1 few CASPGLYSYEQYF TGTGCCAGTCCGGGACTCTACTCCTACGAGCAGTACTTC
TRBD2 TRBJ2-3 TRBV10-1 - CASSPPGTSGDPDTQYF TGCGCCAGCAGTCCCCCCGGGACTAGCGGCGATCCAGATACGCAGTATTTT
TRBD1 TRBJ2-1 TRBV25-1 - CASSDPSPGQGAEYNEQFF TGTGCCAGCAGTGATCCCTCTCCGGGACAGGGGGCGGAATACAATGAGCAGTTCTTC
- TRBJ2-1 TRBV6-6 - CANSDQGGSYNEQFF TGTGCCAACAGCGACCAGGGCGGCTCCTACAATGAGCAGTTCTTC
TRBD1 TRBJ1-3 TRBV6-5 - CASSYEGTGSRGTIYF TGTGCCAGCAGTTACGAAGGGACAGGGAGCCGGGGCACCATATATTTT
- TRBJ1-5 TRBV6-2/TRBV6-3 - CASTLNPYSNQPQHF TGTGCCAGCACCTTAAATCCGTATAGCAATCAGCCCCAGCATTTT
- TRBJ1-3 TRBV10-3 once CAISAVGGSGNTIYF TGTGCCATCAGTGCCGTGGGGGGCTCTGGAAACACCATATATTTT
- TRBJ1-2 TRBV20-1 - CSAGRGIYGYTF TGCAGTGCTGGCAGGGGCATCTATGGCTACACCTTC
- TRBJ1-1 TRBV7-2 - CASSQTMAGSTEAFF TGTGCCAGCAGCCAAACGATGGCAGGCAGCACTGAAGCTTTCTTT
TRBD1 TRBJ2-7 TRBV6-2/TRBV6-3 - CASSYSGDSVRGSEQYF TGTGCCAGCAGTTACTCCGGGGACAGCGTTCGAGGGTCCGAGCAGTACTTC
TRBD1 TRBJ1-2 TRBV12-3/TRBV12-4 - CASRVQGHGYTF TGTGCCAGCAGGGTACAGGGGCATGGCTACACCTTC
- TRBJ2-7 TRBV3-1 - CASSQELQGEQYF TGTGCCAGCAGCCAAGAGTTACAGGGCGAGCAGTACTTC
- TRBJ1-4 TRBV6-5 - CASSTRGSANEKLFF TGTGCCAGCAGTACTCGCGGATCAGCTAATGAAAAACTGTTTTTT
TRBD2 TRBJ2-6 TRBV28 - CASSLDKRLAGIGANVLTF TGTGCCAGCAGTTTAGATAAGCGACTAGCGGGAATTGGGGCCAACGTCCTGACTTTC
- TRBJ2-7 TRBV20-1 - CSAPGGYEQYF TGCAGTGCCCCCGGGGGTTACGAGCAGTACTTC
- TRBJ1-1 TRBV6-1 - CASRQRIATEAFF TGTGCCAGCAGACAGCGCATCGCCACTGAAGCTTTCTTT
- TRBJ1-2 TRBV7-2 few CASSLGAQPPGYTF TGTGCCAGCAGCTTAGGGGCTCAGCCCCCTGGCTACACCTTC
TRBD1 TRBJ2-1 TRBV6-2/TRBV6-3 few CASSYLIPGQGNNEQFF TGTGCCAGCAGTTACTTAATTCCGGGACAGGGGAACAATGAGCAGTTCTTC
- TRBJ2-1 TRBV5-1 - CASSLGGRALYNEQFF TGCGCCAGCAGCTTGGGGGGCCGGGCCTTATACAATGAGCAGTTCTTC
TRBD2 TRBJ2-7 TRBV15 - CATSREEGGGYNEQYF TGTGCCACCAGCAGAGAAGAAGGCGGGGGTTACAACGAGCAGTACTTC
TRBD1 TRBJ2-7 TRBV30 - CAWSAGTGVLYEQYF TGTGCCTGGAGTGCCGGGACAGGGGTCCTATACGAGCAGTACTTC
- TRBJ1-2 TRBV19 - CASTVYGYTF TGTGCCAGTACGGTTTATGGCTACACCTTC